The 23 T cell receptor beta chains reported below all come from one sample, sequenced in a study of graft-versus-host responses after intestinal transplantation. What these receptors recognize is not known. Profiling relied on immunoSEQ multiplex PCR, and the TCRdb table lists in-frame clones only, not all of them. The data contain around 99,000 clones, about 91% of them singletons. This sample comprised unstimulated CD4+ T cells sorted from spleen or lymph node cells, obtained before transplant. Source of these receptors: a human donor who was the organ donor for an intestinal transplant.

The V gene is TRBV6-1, the J gene TRBJ2-4; no clear D gene. Germline V lookup: CDR1 MNHNS, CDR2 SASEGT. CDR3 length: 14 amino acids. V lost 2 bases, J lost 2 bases, and 7 bases lay in between. The CDR3 DNA reads TGTGCCAGCAGTGAATCCGGGCCCAAAAACATTCAGTACTTC. Translation gives CASSESGPKNIQYF.

The chain uses TRBV27 and TRBJ1-6; D ambiguous. Germline CDR1 reads MNHEY; CDR2 reads SMNVEV (reference sequence). Trimming removed 2 bases at V and 9 bases at J, with 8 bases between. CDR3 length: 13 residues. The CDR3 region is CASSLRAPSPLHF. Here the CDR3 DNA reads TGTGCCAGCAGTTTAAGGGCACCTTCACCCCTCCACTTT.

The V gene is TRBV10-2, the J gene TRBJ1-1; 10 nucleotides align to TRBD1. CDR1 and CDR2 (germline): WSHSY, SAAADI. CDR3 length: 14 amino acids. The V and J ends lost 5 bases and 5 bases, in that order; junction bases with no gene match: 5. CDR3 sequence reads: CASSTGTGATEAFF. In DNA form, the CDR3 reads TGCGCCAGCAGTACCGGGACAGGGGCAACTGAAGCTTTCTTT.

The genes are TRBV5-1 and TRBJ2-7; D call uncertain. The CDR3 has 15 amino acids. V dropped 0 bases and J dropped 0 bases, with 10 bases sitting between them. Germline V gives CDR1 SGHRS, CDR2 YFSETQ. The chain's CDR3 is CASSLGLESSYEQYF. Written as DNA, the CDR3 is TGCGCCAGCAGCTTGGGGTTAGAGAGCTCCTACGAGCAGTACTTC.

V usage is TRBV5-1 and J usage is TRBJ2-3, with TRBD2 matching over 15 bases. Losses at the gene ends were 4 bases for V and 5 bases for J; bases not matched to a gene: 2. Germline assignment: CDR1 SGHRS and CDR2 YFSETQ. The CDR3 runs to 15 residues. As DNA, the CDR3 is TGCGCCAGCAGCCCGGGACTAGCGGGAGGAGATACGCAGTATTTT. Translation: CASSPGLAGGDTQYF.

The chain employs TRBV19 and TRBJ1-1; no firm D call. The V and J ends lost 4 bases and 0 bases respectively, with 6 bases between them. This CDR3 spans 13 amino acids. The germline CDR1 and CDR2 sequences are LNHDA and SQIVND (reference sequence). The CDR3 DNA reads as TGTGCCAGTAGTACAGACCTGAACACTGAAGCTTTCTTT. It yields the protein CASSTDLNTEAFF.

Of note for this clone: Germline and junction disagree at one end, which may indicate a read error. The rearrangement joins TRBV7-6 to TRBJ2-5; the D is unclear. This CDR3 has 12 amino acids. CDR1 and CDR2 from the germline V gene are SGHVS and FNYEAQ. CDR3 DNA: TGTGCTAGCAGCTTAGGTGATGAGACCCAGTACTTC. It translates to CASSLGDETQYF.

The chain employs TRBV5-4 and TRBJ1-2, with TRBD1 matching 9 bases. The CDR3 contains 16 residues. Germline V CDR1 and CDR2: SGHNT, YYREEE (reference sequence). V lost 0 bases to trimming and J lost 6 bases; unmatched junction nucleotides: 9. In nucleotides, the CDR3 is TGTGCCAGCAGCTTGGCCTCGGGACAGGGAATCGATGGCTACACCTTC. Translation: CASSLASGQGIDGYTF.

Of note for this clone: Within the sample, other DNA sequences also encode this same CDR3. CDR3 protein: CASSNRVGNQPQHF. In DNA, the CDR3 is TGTGCCAGTAGTAACAGGGTTGGCAATCAGCCCCAGCATTTT. This sequence joins TRBV19 and TRBJ1-5, with D possibly matching TRBD1 (6 bases). The CDR3 consists of 14 residues. Germline V lookup: CDR1 LNHDA, CDR2 SQIVND (reference sequence). V was cut by 4 bases and J by 2 bases, with 9 bases left in between.

There are a few counts of this clone. This chain uses TRBV6-5 with TRBJ2-7; D remains ambiguous. This CDR3 region has 14 residues. Germline CDR1 and CDR2: MNHEY and SVGAGI. The V and J ends lost 5 bases and 3 bases respectively, with 14 bases between them. CDR3 nucleotides: TGTGCCAGCAGTGAAGACGGACGGAGCTACGAGCAGTACTTC. It yields the protein CASSEDGRSYEQYF.

This clone was picked up one time. Other DNA sequences from this sample encode an identical CDR3 as well. The chain is built from TRBV5-1 and TRBJ1-4; D not certain. The V gene's germline CDR1 is SGHRS and CDR2 YFSETQ. This CDR3 is 15 amino acids long. Trimming removed 0 bases from V and 0 bases from J, with 6 bases in between. Here the CDR3 DNA reads TGCGCCAGCAGCTTGGGCGGCGCAACTAATGAAAAACTGTTTTTT. It translates to CASSLGGATNEKLFF.

The chain links TRBV27 to TRBJ1-6, with 9 bases that match TRBD1. This CDR3 is 15 amino acids long. The V gene end was trimmed by 7 bases and the J gene end by 10 bases; junction bases not matched to a gene: 11. Germline V gene data show CDR1 as MNHEY and CDR2 as SMNVEV (reference sequence). The CDR3 DNA is TGTGCCAGCAACTCCCAAGGACAGGGGATATCACCCCTCCACTTT. Amino acid sequence: CASNSQGQGISPLHF.

V and J are TRBV6-1 and TRBJ1-4, with no clear D. The V gene's germline CDR1 is MNHNS and CDR2 SASEGT. CDR3 length equals 13 residues. The germline V and J ends were trimmed by 6 bases and 4 bases, with 9 bases remaining between them. CDR3 in amino acids: CASREGGNEKLFF. The CDR3 DNA sequence: TGTGCCAGCAGGGAGGGTGGTAATGAAAAACTGTTTTTT.

J is TRBJ1-3 and V is TRBV7-6; 12 bases map to TRBD1. The ends lost 5 bases at V and 5 bases at J; junction bases unmatched: 4. Germline V lookup: CDR1 SGHVS, CDR2 FNYEAQ. This CDR3 region has 15 residues. CDR3 nucleotide sequence: TGTGCCAGCAGCCGGGGACAGGGGGCTAGAAACACCATATATTTT. The encoded protein is CASSRGQGARNTIYF.

The J gene is TRBJ1-1, the V gene TRBV6-5, with a possible D match to TRBD1 (6 bases). There are 14 residues in the CDR3. The germline CDR1 and CDR2 sequences are MNHEY and SVGAGI. The V gene lost 5 bases and the J gene lost 4 bases, with 14 bases spanning the gap. As DNA, the CDR3 is TGTGCCAGCAGTGATAAACAGGGCGGCACTGAAGCTTTCTTT. Its translation is CASSDKQGGTEAFF.

V gene TRBV29-1 combines with J gene TRBJ1-2; 12 bases line up with TRBD1. J lost 7 bases, V lost 6 bases, and 15 bases had no gene match. This CDR3 contains 16 residues. CDR1 SQVTM and CDR2 ANQGSEA come from the germline V gene. The CDR3 reads CSVKPGQGADTTGYTF. Written as DNA, the CDR3 is TGCAGCGTCAAACCGGGACAGGGGGCAGACACTACTGGCTACACCTTC.

The genes are TRBV11-3 and TRBJ1-2, with D possibly TRBD1 on 6 matching bases. Germline assignment: CDR1 SGHNT and CDR2 YENEEA. The CDR3 is 16 residues long. V lost 5 bases, J lost 0 bases, and 16 bases lay in between. Written as DNA, the CDR3 is TGTGCCAGCAGCCCATACGGGGGGGCCGCTAACTATGGCTACACCTTC. This codes for CASSPYGGAANYGYTF.

For this clone: The junction departs from germline at one end; a sequencing error may be responsible. The gene calls are TRBV30 and TRBJ1-2; unclear D gene. The CDR3 sequence is 14 residues long. Germline CDR1 GTSNPN, CDR2 SVGIG (reference sequence). CDR3 nucleotides: TGTGCCTGGAGGGTGGACTCCTACAGCGGTGGCCACACCTTC. It specifies CAWRVDSYSGGHTF.

V gene TRBV5-1 combines with J gene TRBJ1-1, with 10 bases fitting TRBD1. V was pared by 4 bases and J by 1 base, with 13 bases of the junction left unmatched. CDR3 length equals 18 residues. Looked up from germline, CDR1 is SGHRS and CDR2 is YFSETQ. This chain's CDR3 is CASSDPGTGVFRNTEAFF. Here the CDR3 DNA reads TGCGCCAGCAGCGACCCGGGGACAGGGGTATTTCGGAACACTGAAGCTTTCTTT.

The chain carries TRBV19 and TRBJ1-6; possible D gene TRBD1, 5 bases. V lost 7 bases, J lost 3 bases, and 13 bases lay in between. CDR1 and CDR2 from the germline V gene are LNHDA and SQIVND (reference sequence). The CDR3 totals 15 residues. The CDR3 spells CASTRWGNYNSPLHF. Written as DNA, the CDR3 is TGTGCCAGTACCCGGTGGGGGAACTATAATTCACCCCTCCACTTT. The full variable domain, completed using reference TRBV19 and TRBJ1-6, is DGGITQSPKYLFRKEGQNVTLSCEQNLNHDAMYWYRQDPGQGLRLIYYSQIVNDFQKGDIAEGYSVSREKKESFPLTVTSAQKNPTAFYLCASTRWGNYNSPLHFGNGTRLTVT.

This clone was counted a few times. V gene TRBV20-1 combines with J gene TRBJ2-2; D is undetermined. Trimming stripped 4 bases from V and 7 bases from J, with 7 bases between. CDR1 DFQATT and CDR2 SNEGSKA come from the germline V gene (reference sequence). This CDR3 region has 11 residues. CDR3 nucleotide sequence: TGCAGTGCTATGTTCGGCGGGGAGCTGTTTTTT. This encodes CSAMFGGELFF.

Concerning this clone itself: In the same sample, other DNA sequences code for this CDR3. The chain couples TRBV27 to TRBJ1-2; 9 bases are shared with TRBD1. The CDR3 loop spans 15 amino acids. Trimming cost V 3 bases and J 8 bases; bases outside gene matches: 10. Per germline, CDR1 MNHEY and CDR2 SMNVEV (reference sequence). CDR3 residues: CASSFMTGGTGGYTF. CDR3 bases: TGTGCCAGCAGTTTTATGACAGGGGGTACCGGGGGCTACACCTTC.

The table lists this clone with a count of one. The V and J genes are TRBV7-6 and TRBJ2-7; D gene unclear. The length of the CDR3 is 16 residues. The ends were cut back, 2 bases at V and 5 bases at J, with 19 bases in the middle. CDR1 SGHVS and CDR2 FNYEAQ come from the germline V gene. The CDR3 reads CASSLSPAGPGNEQYF. In DNA form, the CDR3 reads TGTGCCAGCAGCTTATCTCCGGCCGGCCCTGGAAACGAGCAGTACTTC.